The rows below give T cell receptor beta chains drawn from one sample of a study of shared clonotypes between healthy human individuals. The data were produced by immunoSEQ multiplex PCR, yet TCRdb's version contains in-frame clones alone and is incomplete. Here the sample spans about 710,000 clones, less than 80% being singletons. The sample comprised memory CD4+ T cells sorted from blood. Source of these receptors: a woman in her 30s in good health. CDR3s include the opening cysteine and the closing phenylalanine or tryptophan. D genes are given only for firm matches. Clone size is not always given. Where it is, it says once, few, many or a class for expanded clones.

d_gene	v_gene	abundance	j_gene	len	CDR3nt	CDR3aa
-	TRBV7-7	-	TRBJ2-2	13	TGTGCCAGCAGCTTTACGGGACACGGGGAGCTGTTTTTT	CASSFTGHGELFF
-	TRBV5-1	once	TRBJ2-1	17	TGCGCCAGCAGCTTGGAGGCCCATTCAAGCTCCTACAATGAGCAGTTCTTC	CASSLEAHSSSYNEQFF
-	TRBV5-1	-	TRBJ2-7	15	TGCGCCAGCAGCTTCTGGCAGGGCGAAACCTACGAGCAGTACTTC	CASSFWQGETYEQYF
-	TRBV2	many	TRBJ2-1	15	TGTGCCAGCAGGTCGGCCCCGAACTCCTACAATGAGCAGTTCTTC	CASRSAPNSYNEQFF
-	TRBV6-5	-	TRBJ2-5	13	TGTGCCAGAGGCGACAGACGCCAAGAGACCCAGTACTTC	CARGDRRQETQYF
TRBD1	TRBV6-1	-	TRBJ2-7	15	TGTGCCAGCTCTAGTACCTGGACAGGCGTCTACGAGCAGTACTTC	CASSSTWTGVYEQYF
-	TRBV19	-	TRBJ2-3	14	TGTGCCAGTAGGAACGGGAGAGGGGAAGATACGCAGTATTTT	CASRNGRGEDTQYF
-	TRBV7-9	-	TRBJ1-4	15	TGTGCCAGCAGCTTAGGATTACGAGGGAGTGAAAAACTGTTTTTT	CASSLGLRGSEKLFF
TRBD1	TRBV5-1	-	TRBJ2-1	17	TGCGCCAGCAGCTTGGGATGGGGACAGGGGGCGGAGAATGAGCAGTTCTTC	CASSLGWGQGAENEQFF
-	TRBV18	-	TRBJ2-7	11	TGTGCCAGCTCATCGGTTGGCGAGCAGTACTTC	CASSSVGEQYF
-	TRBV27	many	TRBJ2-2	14	TGTGCCACTCAAGGGCAGTTGAACACCGGGGAGCTGTTTTTT	CATQGQLNTGELFF
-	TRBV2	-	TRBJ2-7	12	TGTGCCAGCAGGACAGACACCTACGAGCAGTACTTC	CASRTDTYEQYF
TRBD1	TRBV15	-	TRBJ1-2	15	TGTGCCACCAGCAGAGTAGACAGGGAGTCGCGTGGCTACACCTTC	CATSRVDRESRGYTF
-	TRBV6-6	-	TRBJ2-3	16	TGTGCCAGCAGTTGGGGCAGGGCTCAGAGCACAGATACGCAGTATTTT	CASSWGRAQSTDTQYF
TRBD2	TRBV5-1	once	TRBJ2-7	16	TGCGCCAGCAGCTCCACCCTAGCGGCCAAGGGGTACGAGCAGTACTTC	CASSSTLAAKGYEQYF
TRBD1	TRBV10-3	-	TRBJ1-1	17	TGTGCCATTTCTCCAGGGGGTTACACTAATATGAACACTGAAGCTTTCTTT	CAISPGGYTNMNTEAFF
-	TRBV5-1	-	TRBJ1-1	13	TGCGCCAGCGCGGAATCTCCCGAGGGAGAAGCTTTCTTT	CASAESPEGEAFF
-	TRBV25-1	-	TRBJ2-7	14	TGTGCCAGCAGTGAAGGGGGCAGGGCCTACGAGCAGTACTTC	CASSEGGRAYEQYF
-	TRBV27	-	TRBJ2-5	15	TGTGCCAGCAAGGTCAACGGTCGACTGATGGAGACCCAGTACTTC	CASKVNGRLMETQYF
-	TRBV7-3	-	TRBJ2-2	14	TGTGCCAGCAGCTTCAACTCGAACACCGGGGAGCTGTTTTTT	CASSFNSNTGELFF
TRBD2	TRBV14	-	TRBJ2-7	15	TGTGCCAGCAGCCAGAATAGCGGGAGGGCGGAGGAGCAGTACTTC	CASSQNSGRAEEQYF
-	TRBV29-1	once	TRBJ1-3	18	TGCAGCGCTGACACGGGACACAGAACGGGAACCTCTGGAAACACCATATATTTT	CSADTGHRTGTSGNTIYF
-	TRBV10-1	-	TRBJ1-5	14	TGCGCCAGCAGTGAGGGGCAGGTCAATCAGCCCCAGCATTTT	CASSEGQVNQPQHF
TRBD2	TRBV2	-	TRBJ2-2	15	TGTGCCAGCTCCAGACTAGCGGGAGGGCCCGGGGAGCTGTTTTTT	CASSRLAGGPGELFF
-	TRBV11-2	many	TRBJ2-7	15	TGTGCCAGCAGCCGGGGTAGACACGGGACCTACGAGCAGTACTTC	CASSRGRHGTYEQYF
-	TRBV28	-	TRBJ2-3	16	TGTGCCAGCAGGCCTCTAGCCGGGGGAAGCACAGATACGCAGTATTTT	CASRPLAGGSTDTQYF
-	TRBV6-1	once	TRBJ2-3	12	TGTGCCACCACCGACGTCACAGATACGCAGTATTTT	CATTDVTDTQYF
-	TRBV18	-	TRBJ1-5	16	TGTGCCAGCTCACCACCCGCCAGTCGGGGGAATCAGCCCCAGCATTTT	CASSPPASRGNQPQHF
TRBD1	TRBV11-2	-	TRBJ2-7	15	TGTGCCAGCAGCTTAGGGACAGGGAACCTTGGGGAGCAGTACTTC	CASSLGTGNLGEQYF
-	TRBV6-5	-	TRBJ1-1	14	TGTGCCAGCAGTTACAAATCCATGAGCACTGAAGCTTTCTTT	CASSYKSMSTEAFF
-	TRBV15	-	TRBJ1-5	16	TGTGCCACCAGCAGAGATTATGAGGGATCGGGACAGCCCCAGCATTTT	CATSRDYEGSGQPQHF
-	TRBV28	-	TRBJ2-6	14	TGTGCCAGCGAAGGGGGCTCTGGGGCCAACGTCCTGACTTTC	CASEGGSGANVLTF
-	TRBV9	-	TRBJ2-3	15	TGTGCCAGCAGCGTTTTCGGGACTAGCACAGATACGCAGTATTTT	CASSVFGTSTDTQYF